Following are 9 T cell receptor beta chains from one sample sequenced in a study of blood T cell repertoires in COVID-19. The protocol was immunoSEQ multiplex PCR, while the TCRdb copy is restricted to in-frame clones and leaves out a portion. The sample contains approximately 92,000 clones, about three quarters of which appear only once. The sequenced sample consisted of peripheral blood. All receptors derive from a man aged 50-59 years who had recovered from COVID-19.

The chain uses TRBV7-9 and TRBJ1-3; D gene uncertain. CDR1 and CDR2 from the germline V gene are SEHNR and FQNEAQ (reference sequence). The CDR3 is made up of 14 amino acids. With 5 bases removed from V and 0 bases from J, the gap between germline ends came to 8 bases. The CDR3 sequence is CASSAPGSGNTIYF. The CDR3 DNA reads TGTGCCAGCAGCGCCCCGGGCTCTGGAAACACCATATATTTT.

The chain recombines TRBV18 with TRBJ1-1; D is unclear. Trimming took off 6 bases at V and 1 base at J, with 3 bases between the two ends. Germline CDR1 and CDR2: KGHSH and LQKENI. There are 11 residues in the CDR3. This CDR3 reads CASSSNTEAFF. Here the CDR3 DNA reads TGTGCCAGCTCCTCGAACACTGAAGCTTTCTTT. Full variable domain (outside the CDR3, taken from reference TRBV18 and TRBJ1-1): NAGVMQNPRHLVRRRGQEARLRCSPMKGHSHVYWYRQLPEEGLKFMVYLQKENIIDESGMPKERFSAEFPKEGPSILRIQQVVRGDSAAYFCASSSNTEAFFGQGTRLTVV.

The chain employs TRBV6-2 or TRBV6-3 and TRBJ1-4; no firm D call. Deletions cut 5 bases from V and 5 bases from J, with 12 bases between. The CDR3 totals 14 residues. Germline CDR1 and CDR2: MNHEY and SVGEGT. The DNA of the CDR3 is TGTGCCAGCAGTGCTCCCCCTCAGAATGAAAAACTGTTTTTT. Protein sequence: CASSAPPQNEKLFF.

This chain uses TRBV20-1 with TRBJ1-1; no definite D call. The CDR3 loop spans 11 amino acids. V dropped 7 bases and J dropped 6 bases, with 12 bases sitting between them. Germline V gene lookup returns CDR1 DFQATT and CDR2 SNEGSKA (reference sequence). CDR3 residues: CSVRRVSEAFF. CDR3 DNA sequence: TGCAGTGTCCGCCGAGTTTCTGAAGCTTTCTTT.

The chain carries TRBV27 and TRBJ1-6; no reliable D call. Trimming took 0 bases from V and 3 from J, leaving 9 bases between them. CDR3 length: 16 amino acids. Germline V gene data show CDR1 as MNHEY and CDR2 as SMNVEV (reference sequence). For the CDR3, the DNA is TGTGCCAGCAGTTTATCGCGGGTTTTCTATAATTCACCCCTCCACTTT. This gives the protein CASSLSRVFYNSPLHF.

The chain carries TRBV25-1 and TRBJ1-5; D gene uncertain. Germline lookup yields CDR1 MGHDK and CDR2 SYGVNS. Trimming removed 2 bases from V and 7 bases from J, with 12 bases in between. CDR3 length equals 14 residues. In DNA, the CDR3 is TGTGCCAGCAGTGAAACCGGGATGAGGCAGCCCCAGCATTTT. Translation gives CASSETGMRQPQHF.

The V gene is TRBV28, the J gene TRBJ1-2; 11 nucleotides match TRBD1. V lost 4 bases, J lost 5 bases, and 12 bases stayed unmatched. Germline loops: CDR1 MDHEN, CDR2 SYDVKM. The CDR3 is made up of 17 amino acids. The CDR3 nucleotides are TGTGCCAGCAGTTCTGGGGACAGGGGGGAATTCAAGTATGGCTACACCTTC. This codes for CASSSGDRGEFKYGYTF.

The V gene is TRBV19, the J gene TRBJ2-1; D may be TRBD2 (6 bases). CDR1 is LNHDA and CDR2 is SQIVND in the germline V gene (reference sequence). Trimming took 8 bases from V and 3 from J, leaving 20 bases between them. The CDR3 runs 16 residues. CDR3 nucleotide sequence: TGTGCCAGTGGGACCCGTAGCGGACGATACTACAATGAGCAGTTCTTC. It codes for CASGTRSGRYYNEQFF.

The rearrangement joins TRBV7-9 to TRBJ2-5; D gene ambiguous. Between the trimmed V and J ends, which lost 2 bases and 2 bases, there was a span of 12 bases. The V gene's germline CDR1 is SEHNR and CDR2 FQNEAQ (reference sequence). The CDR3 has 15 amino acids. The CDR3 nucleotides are TGTGCCAGCAGCTTATCTACAGCTAAACAAGAGACCCAGTACTTC. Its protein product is CASSLSTAKQETQYF.